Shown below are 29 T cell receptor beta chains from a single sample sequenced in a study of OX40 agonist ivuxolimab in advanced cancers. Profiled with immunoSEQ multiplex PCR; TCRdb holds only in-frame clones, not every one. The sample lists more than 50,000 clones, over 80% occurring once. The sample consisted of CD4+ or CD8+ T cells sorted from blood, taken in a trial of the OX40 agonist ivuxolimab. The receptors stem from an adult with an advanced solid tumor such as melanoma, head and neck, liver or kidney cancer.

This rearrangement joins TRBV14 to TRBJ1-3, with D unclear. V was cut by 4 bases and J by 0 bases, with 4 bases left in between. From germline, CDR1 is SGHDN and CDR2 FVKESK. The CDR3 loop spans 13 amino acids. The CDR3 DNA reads TGTGCCAGCAGCCCGGGCTCTGGAAACACCATATATTTT. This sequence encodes CASSPGSGNTIYF.

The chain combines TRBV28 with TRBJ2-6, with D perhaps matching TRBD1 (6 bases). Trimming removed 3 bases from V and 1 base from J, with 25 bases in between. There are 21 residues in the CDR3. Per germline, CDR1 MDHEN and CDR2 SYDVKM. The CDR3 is CASSLATLADSQRSGANVLTF. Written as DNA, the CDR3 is TGTGCCAGCAGTTTGGCGACTTTGGCGGACAGTCAACGGTCTGGGGCCAACGTCCTGACTTTC.

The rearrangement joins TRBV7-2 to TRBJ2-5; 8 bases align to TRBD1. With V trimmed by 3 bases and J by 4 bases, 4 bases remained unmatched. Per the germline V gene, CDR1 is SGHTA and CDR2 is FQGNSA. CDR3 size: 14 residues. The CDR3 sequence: CASSLPDRAETQYF. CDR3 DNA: TGTGCCAGCAGCTTGCCGGACAGGGCAGAGACCCAGTACTTC.

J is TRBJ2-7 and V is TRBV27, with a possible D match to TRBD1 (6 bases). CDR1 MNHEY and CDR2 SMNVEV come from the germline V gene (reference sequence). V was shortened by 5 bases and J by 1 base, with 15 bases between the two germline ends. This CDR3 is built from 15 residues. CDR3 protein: CASSAYREPSYEQYF. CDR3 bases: TGTGCCAGCAGTGCATACAGGGAACCTTCCTACGAGCAGTACTTC.

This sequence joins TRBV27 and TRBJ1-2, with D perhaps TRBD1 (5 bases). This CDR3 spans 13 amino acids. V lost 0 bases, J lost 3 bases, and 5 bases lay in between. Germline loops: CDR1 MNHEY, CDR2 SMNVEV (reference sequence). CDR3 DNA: TGTGCCAGCAGTTTATCCAGGGACTATGGCTACACCTTC. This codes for CASSLSRDYGYTF.

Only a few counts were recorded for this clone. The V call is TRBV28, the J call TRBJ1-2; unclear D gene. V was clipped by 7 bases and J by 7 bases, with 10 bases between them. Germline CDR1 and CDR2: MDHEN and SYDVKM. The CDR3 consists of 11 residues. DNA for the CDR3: TGTGCCAGCACCCCCCTCACTGGCTACACCTTC. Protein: CASTPLTGYTF.

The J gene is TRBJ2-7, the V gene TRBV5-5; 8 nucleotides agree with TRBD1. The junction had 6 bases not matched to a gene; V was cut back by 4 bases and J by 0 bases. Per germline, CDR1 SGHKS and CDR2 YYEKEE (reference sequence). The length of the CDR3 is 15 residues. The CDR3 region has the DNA TGTGCCAGCAGCAAGGGACAGGTGAGCTCCTACGAGCAGTACTTC. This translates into CASSKGQVSSYEQYF.

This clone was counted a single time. The chain's CDR3 is CASSREFYSGNTIYF. CDR3 nucleotide sequence: TGTGCCAGCAGTCGGGAGTTCTACTCTGGAAACACCATATATTTT. The gene calls are TRBV2 and TRBJ1-3, with D unresolved. The length of the CDR3 is 15 residues. The V end was cut by 5 bases, the J end by 0 bases, with 11 bases between. Germline CDR1 and CDR2: SNHLY and FYNNEI.

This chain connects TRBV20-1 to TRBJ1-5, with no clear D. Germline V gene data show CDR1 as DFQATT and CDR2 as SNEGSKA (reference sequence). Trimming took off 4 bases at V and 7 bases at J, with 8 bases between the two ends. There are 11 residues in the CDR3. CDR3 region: CSATGGQPQHF. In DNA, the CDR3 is TGCAGTGCTACCGGAGGACAGCCCCAGCATTTT.

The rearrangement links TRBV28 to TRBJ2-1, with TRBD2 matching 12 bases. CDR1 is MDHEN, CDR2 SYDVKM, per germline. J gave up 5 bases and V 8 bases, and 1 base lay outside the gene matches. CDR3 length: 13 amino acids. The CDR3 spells CASRTSGNNEQFF. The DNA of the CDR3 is TGTGCCAGCCGGACTAGCGGGAACAATGAGCAGTTCTTC. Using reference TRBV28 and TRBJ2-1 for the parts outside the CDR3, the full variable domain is DVKVTQSSRYLVKRTGEKVFLECVQDMDHENMFWYRQDPGLGLRLIYFSYDVKMKEKGDIPEGYSVSREKKERFSLILESASTNQTSMYLCASRTSGNNEQFFGPGTRLTVL.

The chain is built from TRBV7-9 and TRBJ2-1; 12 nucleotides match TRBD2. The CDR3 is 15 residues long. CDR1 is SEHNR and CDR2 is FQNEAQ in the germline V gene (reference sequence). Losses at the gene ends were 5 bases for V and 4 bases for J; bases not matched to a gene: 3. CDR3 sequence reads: CASSRTSGEYNEQFF. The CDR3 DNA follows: TGTGCCAGCAGCCGGACTAGCGGGGAGTACAATGAGCAGTTCTTC.

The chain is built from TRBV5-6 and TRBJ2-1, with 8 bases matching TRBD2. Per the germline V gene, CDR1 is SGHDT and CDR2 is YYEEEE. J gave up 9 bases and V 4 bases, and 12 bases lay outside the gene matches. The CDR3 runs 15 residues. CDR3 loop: CASSKTSAGGFEQFF. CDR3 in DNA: TGTGCCAGCAGCAAGACTAGCGCGGGAGGATTTGAGCAGTTCTTC.

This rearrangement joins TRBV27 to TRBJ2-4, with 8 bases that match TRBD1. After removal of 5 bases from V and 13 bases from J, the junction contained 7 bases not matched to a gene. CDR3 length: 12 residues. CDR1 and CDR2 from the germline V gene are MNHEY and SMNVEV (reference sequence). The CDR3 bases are TGTGCCAGCAGTCCCTCTGGGACAGGACAGTACTTC. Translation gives CASSPSGTGQYF.

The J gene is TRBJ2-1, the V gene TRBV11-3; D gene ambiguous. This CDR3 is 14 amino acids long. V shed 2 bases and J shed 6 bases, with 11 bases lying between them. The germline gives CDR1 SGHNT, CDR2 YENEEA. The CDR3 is CASSLMGLSNEQFF. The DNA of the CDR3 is TGTGCCAGCAGCTTAATGGGCCTATCCAATGAGCAGTTCTTC.

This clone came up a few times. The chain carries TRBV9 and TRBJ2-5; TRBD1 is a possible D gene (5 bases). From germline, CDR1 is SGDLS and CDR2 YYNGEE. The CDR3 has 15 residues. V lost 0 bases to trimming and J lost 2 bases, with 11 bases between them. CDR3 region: CASSVDSGFQETQYF. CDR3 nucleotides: TGTGCCAGCAGCGTAGATTCAGGGTTTCAAGAGACCCAGTACTTC.

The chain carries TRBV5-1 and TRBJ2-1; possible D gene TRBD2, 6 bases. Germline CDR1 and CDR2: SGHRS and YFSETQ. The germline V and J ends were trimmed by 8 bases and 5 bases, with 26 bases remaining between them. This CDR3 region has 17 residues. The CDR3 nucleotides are TGCGCCAGTGAGCCCCTGTTTTTTAGGGGAGGAAACAATGAGCAGTTCTTC. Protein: CASEPLFFRGGNNEQFF.

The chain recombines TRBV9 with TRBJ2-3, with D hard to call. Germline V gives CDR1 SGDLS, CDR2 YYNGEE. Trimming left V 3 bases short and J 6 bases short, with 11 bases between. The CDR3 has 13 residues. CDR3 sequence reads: CASSEGWADTQYF. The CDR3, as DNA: TGTGCCAGCAGCGAGGGTTGGGCGGATACGCAGTATTTT.

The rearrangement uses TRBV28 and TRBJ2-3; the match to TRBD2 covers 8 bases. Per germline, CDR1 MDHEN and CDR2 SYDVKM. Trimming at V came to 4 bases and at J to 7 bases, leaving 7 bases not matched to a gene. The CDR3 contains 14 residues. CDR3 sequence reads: CASSSGGLGYTQYF. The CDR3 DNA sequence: TGTGCCAGCAGTTCCGGGGGACTAGGGTATACGCAGTATTTT.

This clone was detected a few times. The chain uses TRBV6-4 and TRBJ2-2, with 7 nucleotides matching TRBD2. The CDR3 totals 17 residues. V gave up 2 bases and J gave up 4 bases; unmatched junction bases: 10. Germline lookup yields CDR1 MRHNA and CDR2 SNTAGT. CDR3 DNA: TGTGCCAGCAGTGACCGACCGGGAGGAGGCCCCACCGGGGAGCTGTTTTTT. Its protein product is CASSDRPGGGPTGELFF.

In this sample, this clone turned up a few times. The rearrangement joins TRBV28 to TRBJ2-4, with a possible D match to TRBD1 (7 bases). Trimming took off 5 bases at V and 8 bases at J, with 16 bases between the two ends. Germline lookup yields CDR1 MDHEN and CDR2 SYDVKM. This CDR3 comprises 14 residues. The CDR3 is CASSPTGTGDIQYF. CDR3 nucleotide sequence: TGTGCCAGCAGTCCGACAGGGACGGGAGACATTCAGTACTTC.

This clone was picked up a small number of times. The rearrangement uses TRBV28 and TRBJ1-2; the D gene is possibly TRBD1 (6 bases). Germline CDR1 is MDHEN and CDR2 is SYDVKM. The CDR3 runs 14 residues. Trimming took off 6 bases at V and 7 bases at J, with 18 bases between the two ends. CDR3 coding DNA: TGTGCCAGCAGCCCGAGATGGGGGGCGCCTGGCTACACCTTC. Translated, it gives CASSPRWGAPGYTF.

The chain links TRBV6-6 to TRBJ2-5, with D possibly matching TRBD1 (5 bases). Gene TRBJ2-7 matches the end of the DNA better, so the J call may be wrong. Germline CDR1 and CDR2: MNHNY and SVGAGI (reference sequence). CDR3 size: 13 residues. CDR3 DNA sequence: TGTGCCAGCAAATCAGGGAACGGCTACGAGCAGTACTTC. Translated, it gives CASKSGNGYEQYF.

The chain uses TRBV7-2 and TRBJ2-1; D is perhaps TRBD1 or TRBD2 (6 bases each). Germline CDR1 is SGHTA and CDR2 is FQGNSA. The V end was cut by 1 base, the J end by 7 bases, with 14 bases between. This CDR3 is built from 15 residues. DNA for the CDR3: TGTGCCAGCAGCTTAGGACGGGGGCGGTATAATGAGCAGTTCTTC. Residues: CASSLGRGRYNEQFF.

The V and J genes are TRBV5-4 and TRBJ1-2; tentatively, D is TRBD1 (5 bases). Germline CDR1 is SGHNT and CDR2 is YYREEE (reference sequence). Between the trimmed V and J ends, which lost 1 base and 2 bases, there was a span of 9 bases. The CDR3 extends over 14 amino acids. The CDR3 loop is CASSLSQGNYGYTF. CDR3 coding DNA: TGTGCCAGCAGCTTGAGTCAGGGCAACTATGGCTACACCTTC.

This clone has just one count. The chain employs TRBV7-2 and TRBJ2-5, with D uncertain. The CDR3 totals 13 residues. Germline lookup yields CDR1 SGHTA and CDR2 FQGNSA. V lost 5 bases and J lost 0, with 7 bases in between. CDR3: CASSLRHQETQYF. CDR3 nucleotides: TGTGCCAGCAGCCTTCGACACCAAGAGACCCAGTACTTC.

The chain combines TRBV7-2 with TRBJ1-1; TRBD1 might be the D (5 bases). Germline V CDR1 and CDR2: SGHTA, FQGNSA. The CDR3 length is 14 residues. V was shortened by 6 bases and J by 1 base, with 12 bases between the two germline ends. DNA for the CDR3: TGTGCCAGCAGGCCCTCGGGGCAGAACACTGAAGCTTTCTTT. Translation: CASRPSGQNTEAFF.

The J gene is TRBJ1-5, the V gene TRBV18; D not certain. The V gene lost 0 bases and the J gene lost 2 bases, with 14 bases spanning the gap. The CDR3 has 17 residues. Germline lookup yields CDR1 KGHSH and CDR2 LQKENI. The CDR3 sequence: CASSPPGAPAGNQPQHF. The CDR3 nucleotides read TGTGCCAGCTCACCACCGGGAGCCCCCGCCGGCAATCAGCCCCAGCATTTT.

CDR3 protein: CASSPRGRGFNEQFF. The CDR3 bases are TGTGCCAGTAGTCCCCGGGGCAGGGGTTTCAATGAGCAGTTCTTC. The V call is TRBV19, the J call TRBJ2-1; the D gene is possibly TRBD1 (6 bases). The CDR3 is 15 residues long. The V end lost 5 bases, the J end lost 6 bases, and 17 bases lay between the germline ends. Germline V gene data show CDR1 as LNHDA and CDR2 as SQIVND (reference sequence).

Here the CDR3 DNA reads TGTGCCAGCAGTGAATGGGGCAGGGACTACGAGCAGTACTTC. Translating it yields CASSEWGRDYEQYF. This chain connects TRBV25-1 to TRBJ2-7, with TRBD1 as a possible D gene (5 bases). The V and J ends lost 1 base and 3 bases respectively, with 10 bases between them. This CDR3 has 14 amino acids. Germline-derived CDR1 and CDR2 are MGHDK and SYGVNS.